This paragraph reports one T cell receptor (beta chain). Its antigen has not been determined. There are no base qualities to consult, and no much larger clone falls within one base. This sample was included in a study of STAT5B mutations in CD4+ large granular lymphocyte leukemia (dated by TCRdb to 2022 to 2024). Study-level background: Among the healthy controls, the CDR3 'QG' motif was associated with a particular HLA allele. The purity of purified fractions was confirmed by flow cytometry on FACSCanto II or FACSVerse to exceed 95% among lymphocytes. The study compared the TCRbeta repertoires of patients with CD4+ T-cell large granular lymphocyte leukemia against the TCRbeta repertoires of healthy blood donors. The study at large found these results: Data were not HLA-matched; higher clonality in CD4+ versus CD8+ T-LGLL could reflect the relatively small sample size. Greater clonality appeared to be present in CD4-sorted patient repertoires than in healthy CD4+ repertoires, and the difference was retained after the putative leukemic clones were removed. The main leukemic clonotypes were found to be private to each patient, although approximately 26% of the main leukemic clonotypes were detected at low frequency in the non-leukemic repertoires of other patients.

TCRbeta rearrangements were sequenced from genomic DNA using the immunoSEQ assay at survey resolution. In the paper's pipeline: A lowest detectable productive clonotype frequency of 2.59 x 10-5 was observed in the TCR sequencing data. Only productive TCRbeta rearrangements, meaning sequences that were complete and in-frame, were kept for the analyses. Sample clonality was computed as Simpson clonality in the immunoSEQ Analyzer version 3.0. Clones were grouped by frequency into very rare, small, medium, large (1-20%) or hyperexpanded (>20%) categories. Generation probabilities were estimated with OLGA 1.2.3, V-gene circos plots were generated with VDJtools, specificities were searched for in VDJdb, and CDR3 motifs were identified with GLIPH. TCRdb carries this immuneACCESS record with in-frame sequences only. Its versions omit some clonotypes, under half of them owing to an unresolved V gene in the studies checked, with the rest unexplained. For V, J and clone size, that table is used; D and trimming come from the DNA. This sample lists nearly 35,000 clones; 65% to 70% were detected once. The ten largest clones add up to 1.5% to 2% of the sample.

The healthy controls were 35 or so blood donors, and the buffy coats of these donors were supplied by the Finnish Red Cross blood service. All TCR-sequenced material derived from peripheral blood: patient blood samples and healthy donor buffy coats. Peripheral blood mononuclear cells were isolated by Ficoll-Hypaque gradient centrifugation. CD4+ cells were purified magnetically from the buffy coats of healthy controls. Genomic DNA was extracted with the Gentra Puregene Cell and Tissue kit and quantified on a Qubit 2.0 fluorometer. The sequence derives from a human donor in good health. The specimen sequenced was CD4+ T cells from blood buffy coats.

In nucleotides, the sequence is TGTGCCAGCAGCGAAATGGACAGGGGGGGCACTGAAGCTTTCTTT. It translates as CASSEMDRGGTEAFF. Here the chain combines TRBV7-3 and TRBJ1-1; 10 central bases correspond to TRBD1. Inclusive of the bounding cysteine and phenylalanine, the CDR3 is 15 residues long. The read is trimmed to its CDR3 DNA, 45 bases read in frame from base 1. CDR1 SGHTA and CDR2 FQGTGA were looked up in the germline V gene. Trimming removed 5 bases from V and 4 bases from J; the gene matches leave 7 bases unexplained.